The 23 T cell receptor beta chains below come from one sample, sequenced in a study of shared clonotypes between healthy human individuals. TCRdb's copy holds only in-frame clones and misses some; the assay was immunoSEQ multiplex PCR. The repertoire includes hundreds of thousands of clones, about 80% of them detected once, and under 2% sits in the top ten. Sequenced sample: memory CD4+ T cells sorted from blood. Described subset: CD45RA-negative fraction. All receptors derive from a woman in her twenties or thirties in good health.

V and J are TRBV27 and TRBJ1-2; D gene unclear. The length of the CDR3 is 14 residues. Looked up from germline, CDR1 is MNHEY and CDR2 is SMNVEV (reference sequence). V lost 4 bases to trimming and J lost 4 bases, with 13 bases between them. In DNA form, the CDR3 reads TGTGCCAGCAGTTCCAGGACCCTACCCTATGGCTACACCTTC. It codes for CASSSRTLPYGYTF.

V gene TRBV6-5 combines with J gene TRBJ1-2, with 9 nucleotides matching TRBD1. There are 13 residues in the CDR3. Germline V gene sequence: CDR1 MNHEY, CDR2 SVGAGI. V gave up 7 bases and J gave up 8 bases; unmatched junction bases: 8. CDR3 nucleotide sequence: TGTGCCAGCAAAACGGGACAGGGTAGCGGCTACACCTTC. Translating it yields CASKTGQGSGYTF.

The chain is built from TRBV5-1 and TRBJ2-7; 8 nucleotides line up with TRBD2. J was trimmed by 1 base and V by 0 bases; bases with no gene match: 9. The CDR3 is 17 residues long. The germline gives CDR1 SGHRS, CDR2 YFSETQ. Here the CDR3 reads CASSLVGGGTRSYEQYF. CDR3 nucleotides: TGCGCCAGCAGCTTGGTCGGCGGGGGGACGAGGTCCTACGAGCAGTACTTC.

V gene TRBV4-1 combines with J gene TRBJ1-2, with 8 positions matching TRBD1. The trim removed 0 bases at V and 1 base at J, leaving 10 bases unmatched. CDR3 length: 18 amino acids. CDR1 is MGHRA, CDR2 YSYEKL, per germline. The CDR3 is CASSQDHGARGHNYGYTF. For the CDR3, the DNA is TGCGCCAGCAGCCAAGATCATGGCGCCAGGGGGCATAACTATGGCTACACCTTC.

Only one count was recorded for this clone. The chain uses TRBV16 and TRBJ2-1; tentatively, D is TRBD1 (7 bases). Germline lookup yields CDR1 KGHSY and CDR2 FQNENV. Trimming shortened V by 3 bases and J by 4 bases, and 16 bases separated the two germline ends. This CDR3 is 16 amino acids long. CDR3 amino acids: CASSHLLAGGYNEQFF. The CDR3 region has the DNA TGTGCCAGCAGCCATTTGCTGGCAGGGGGGTACAATGAGCAGTTCTTC.

This clone was counted a few times. This chain links TRBV20-1 with TRBJ1-5; D remains unclear. The CDR3 runs to 11 residues. Germline V gene sequence: CDR1 DFQATT, CDR2 SNEGSKA (reference sequence). V was shortened by 1 base and J by 5 bases, with 3 bases between the two germline ends. As DNA, the CDR3 is TGCAGTGCTAGAGCTGATCAGCCCCAGCATTTT. Translated, it gives CSARADQPQHF.

The CDR3 DNA is TGCGCCAGCAGCTCGATGGCGGGTAAGGTTGATACGCAGTATTTT. Translated: CASSSMAGKVDTQYF. The rearrangement links TRBV5-1 to TRBJ2-3; TRBD2 is a possible D gene (5 bases). Germline V lookup: CDR1 SGHRS, CDR2 YFSETQ. V was cut by 3 bases and J by 6 bases, with 17 bases left in between. The CDR3 totals 15 residues.

The chain couples TRBV28 to TRBJ2-1, with 8 bases fitting TRBD1. The CDR3 totals 16 residues. The trim removed 4 bases at V and 5 bases at J, leaving 10 bases unmatched. CDR1 is MDHEN and CDR2 is SYDVKM in the germline V gene. CDR3 in DNA: TGTGCCAGCAGTTCAATACAGGGGGGCACCGACAATGAGCAGTTCTTC. Its protein is CASSSIQGGTDNEQFF.

This clone was counted a few times. The rearrangement links TRBV28 to TRBJ2-7; 7 bases match TRBD1. V was clipped by 5 bases and J by 3 bases; unmatched bases: 10. CDR1 and CDR2 from the germline V gene are MDHEN and SYDVKM. This CDR3 has 15 amino acids. The CDR3 spells CASSTSGTENYEQYF. The CDR3 DNA reads as TGTGCCAGCAGTACTTCCGGGACAGAAAACTACGAGCAGTACTTC.

The chain uses TRBV14 and TRBJ2-5, with TRBD2 as a possible D gene (5 bases). Between the trimmed V and J ends, which lost 1 base and 2 bases, there was a span of 11 bases. Looked up from germline, CDR1 is SGHDN and CDR2 is FVKESK. This CDR3 contains 15 residues. CDR3 coding DNA: TGTGCCAGCAGCCAAGGACTCGGAGGACAAGAGACCCAGTACTTC. Translating it yields CASSQGLGGQETQYF. The full variable domain, in which reference TRBV14 and TRBJ2-5 provide the parts outside the CDR3, is EAGVTQFPSHSVIEKGQTVTLRCDPISGHDNLYWYRRVMGKEIKFLLHFVKESKQDESGMPNNRFLAERTGGTYSTLKVQPAELEDSGVYFCASSQGLGGQETQYFGPGTRLLVL.

V is TRBV6-6 and J is TRBJ2-1; D is undetermined. Germline V gene data show CDR1 as MNHNY and CDR2 as SVGAGI (reference sequence). Trimming removed 5 bases from V and 8 bases from J, with 10 bases in between. The CDR3 spans 12 residues. DNA of the CDR3: TGTGCCAGCAGTGGATGGCCAGATGAGCAGTTCTTC. Its protein is CASSGWPDEQFF.

The chain recombines TRBV30 with TRBJ1-1; D unclear. Germline V gives CDR1 GTSNPN, CDR2 SVGIG (reference sequence). The CDR3 is made up of 11 amino acids. Deletions cut 2 bases from V and 7 bases from J, with 8 bases between. In DNA form, the CDR3 reads TGTGCCTGGAGTTCGGCCTTTGAAGCTTTCTTT. This sequence encodes CAWSSAFEAFF.

This clone was counted a single time. The chain is built from TRBV10-3 and TRBJ2-3; 8 bases are a match to TRBD2. The V segment lost 6 bases and the J segment 5 bases; nucleotides outside the gene matches: 13. The CDR3 loop spans 16 amino acids. Looked up from germline, CDR1 is ENHRY and CDR2 is SYGVKD. CDR3 residues: CAISGGLAGGIDTQYF. CDR3 DNA: TGTGCCATCAGCGGGGGCCTCGCGGGGGGCATAGATACGCAGTATTTT.

The rearrangement links TRBV6-5 to TRBJ1-1, with TRBD1 matching 7 bases. The length of the CDR3 is 15 residues. V was pared by 6 bases and J by 2 bases, with 9 bases of the junction left unmatched. The V gene's germline CDR1 is MNHEY and CDR2 SVGAGI. CDR3 amino acids: CASRPADRANTEAFF. For the CDR3, the DNA is TGTGCCAGCAGACCCGCCGACAGGGCCAACACTGAAGCTTTCTTT.

This chain joins TRBV29-1 and TRBJ1-2, with D uncertain. The CDR3 has 13 amino acids. Trimming pared 4 bases from V and 8 bases from J, leaving 17 bases between. Germline V gene lookup returns CDR1 SQVTM and CDR2 ANQGSEA. CDR3 sequence (DNA): TGCAGCGTTGTCCCCCTAGCGGGAATGGGCTACACCTTC. It encodes CSVVPLAGMGYTF.

This clone was seen just once. This chain uses TRBV18 with TRBJ1-2, with a tentative D call TRBD1 (6 bases). Germline CDR1 is KGHSH and CDR2 is LQKENI. Deletions cut 0 bases from V and 2 bases from J, with 13 bases between. The CDR3 totals 16 residues. The CDR3 here is CASSPPGSDRNYGYTF. DNA of the CDR3: TGTGCCAGCTCACCACCTGGTTCTGACAGGAACTATGGCTACACCTTC.

This chain connects TRBV2 to TRBJ1-2; a weak D match, TRBD1 (5 bases). The germline V gene has CDR1 SNHLY and CDR2 FYNNEI. Trimming shortened V by 8 bases and J by 4 bases, and 20 bases separated the two germline ends. The CDR3 length is 15 residues. The CDR3 region is CASQEFGGVRYGYTF. The CDR3 DNA sequence: TGTGCCAGCCAAGAATTCGGGGGGGTCCGCTATGGCTACACCTTC. Supplemented by reference TRBV2 and TRBJ1-2, the full variable domain reads EPEVTQTPSHQVTQMGQEVILRCVPISNHLYFYWYRQILGQKVEFLVSFYNNEISEKSEIFDDQFSVERPDGSNFTLKIRSTKLEDSAMYFCASQEFGGVRYGYTFGSGTRLTVV.

This chain uses TRBV28 with TRBJ1-2; D uncertain. V lost 8 bases and J lost 4, with 14 bases in between. The CDR3 contains 13 residues. Per the germline V gene, CDR1 is MDHEN and CDR2 is SYDVKM. The CDR3 loop is CASASVIIYGYTF. The CDR3 DNA follows: TGTGCCAGCGCCTCAGTGATAATCTATGGCTACACCTTC.

The V gene is TRBV28, the J gene TRBJ2-7; 7 bases map to TRBD1. The CDR3 has 15 amino acids. Germline-derived CDR1 and CDR2 are MDHEN and SYDVKM. V shed 6 bases and J 3 bases; nucleotides not matched to a gene: 11. This chain's CDR3 is CASRLPQGEYYEQYF. In DNA, the CDR3 is TGTGCCAGCAGGCTGCCCCAGGGGGAATACTACGAGCAGTACTTC. Using reference TRBV28 and TRBJ2-7 for the parts outside the CDR3, the full variable domain is DVKVTQSSRYLVKRTGEKVFLECVQDMDHENMFWYRQDPGLGLRLIYFSYDVKMKEKGDIPEGYSVSREKKERFSLILESASTNQTSMYLCASRLPQGEYYEQYFGPGTRLTVT.

This clone was detected a few times. This rearrangement joins TRBV5-1 to TRBJ1-1; D is perhaps TRBD1 (6 bases). Trimming removed 2 bases from V and 7 bases from J, with 15 bases in between. Germline assignment: CDR1 SGHRS and CDR2 YFSETQ. The CDR3 contains 14 residues. CDR3 in amino acids: CASSFYREEVEAFF. Written as DNA, the CDR3 is TGCGCCAGCAGCTTTTACAGGGAAGAGGTTGAAGCTTTCTTT.

This chain links TRBV5-1 with TRBJ2-7; 11 bases match TRBD2. With V trimmed by 0 bases and J by 7 bases, 12 bases remained unmatched. CDR3 length: 17 amino acids. CDR1 is SGHRS, CDR2 YFSETQ, per germline. CDR3 in amino acids: CASSLATGTSGSGEQYF. In DNA, the CDR3 is TGCGCCAGCAGCTTGGCCACCGGGACTAGCGGCTCTGGAGAGCAGTACTTC. The full variable domain, with the rest looked up from reference TRBV5-1 and TRBJ2-7, is KAGVTQTPRYLIKTRGQQVTLSCSPISGHRSVSWYQQTPGQGLQFLFEYFSETQRNKGNFPGRFSGRQFSNSRSEMNVSTLELGDSALYLCASSLATGTSGSGEQYFGPGTRLTVT.

This chain joins TRBV5-1 and TRBJ2-2; D tentatively fits TRBD1 or TRBD2 (5 bases each). The CDR3 spans 16 residues. Germline V gene data show CDR1 as SGHRS and CDR2 as YFSETQ. V gave up 5 bases and J gave up 5 bases, with 19 bases separating them. CDR3 nucleotide sequence: TGCGCCAGCAGTCTTTTCACCGGGACCTCAACCGGGGAGCTGTTTTTT. This codes for CASSLFTGTSTGELFF.

The CDR3 DNA sequence: TGTGCCAGCGGGATACTCTATGGCTACACCTTC. Translation: CASGILYGYTF. This chain uses TRBV28 with TRBJ1-2; D is ambiguous. This CDR3 is 11 amino acids long. Trimming left V 8 bases short and J 4 bases short, with 8 bases between. The germline V gene encodes CDR1 MDHEN and CDR2 SYDVKM.